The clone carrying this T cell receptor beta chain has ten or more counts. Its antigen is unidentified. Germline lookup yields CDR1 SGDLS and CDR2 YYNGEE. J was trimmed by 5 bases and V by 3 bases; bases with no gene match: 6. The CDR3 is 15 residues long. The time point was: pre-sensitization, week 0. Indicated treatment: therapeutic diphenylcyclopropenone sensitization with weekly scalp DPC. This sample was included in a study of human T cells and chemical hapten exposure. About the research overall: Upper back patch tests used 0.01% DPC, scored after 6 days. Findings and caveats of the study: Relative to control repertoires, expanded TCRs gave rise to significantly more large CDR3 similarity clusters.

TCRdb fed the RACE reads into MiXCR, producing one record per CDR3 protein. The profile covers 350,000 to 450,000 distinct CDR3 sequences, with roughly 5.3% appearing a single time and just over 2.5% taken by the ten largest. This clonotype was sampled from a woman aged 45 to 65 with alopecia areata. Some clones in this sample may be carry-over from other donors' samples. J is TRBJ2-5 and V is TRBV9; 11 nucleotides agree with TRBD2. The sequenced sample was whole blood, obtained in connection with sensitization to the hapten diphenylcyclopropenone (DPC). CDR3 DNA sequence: TGTGCCAGCAGCGGTACTAGCGGGAGTGGGGAGACCCAGTACTTC. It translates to CASSGTSGSGETQYF. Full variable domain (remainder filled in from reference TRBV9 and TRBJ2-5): DSGVTQTPKHLITATGQRVTLRCSPRSGDLSVYWYQQSLDQGLQFLIQYYNGEERAKGNILERFSAQQFPDLHSELNLSSLELGDSALYFCASSGTSGSGETQYFGPGTRLLVL.